These 14 T cell receptor beta chains were sequenced from one sample in a study of T cell repertoires in cytomegalovirus infection. Antigen specificity for these receptors is unknown. TCRdb itself ran the reads through MiXCR, one entry per CDR3 protein. Counted here are about half a million distinct CDR3 sequences, 30% to 40% occurring once; the ten biggest clones make up roughly 16%. Sequencing used cultured PBMCs, obtained from culture after CMV antigen stimulation. These receptors all stem from a human donor in good health (CMV status not recorded). Some clones in this sample may be carry-over from other donors' samples.

This clonotype was seen more than once but under ten times. The V gene is TRBV7-8, the J gene TRBJ2-3, with 9 bases that match TRBD2. After removal of 1 base from V and 6 bases from J, the junction contained 8 bases not matched to a gene. The CDR3 is 16 amino acids. Germline CDR1 reads SGHVS; CDR2 reads FQNEAQ. The CDR3 loop is CASSLVGSGSSDTQYF. CDR3 coding DNA: TGTGCCAGCAGCTTAGTGGGTAGCGGGAGCAGTGATACGCAGTATTTT.

As regards this clonotype: A single base separates this from a much larger clone, so it may be a read error. This chain joins TRBV7-2 and TRBJ2-2; D gene ambiguous. CDR1 is SGHTA, CDR2 FQGNSA, per germline. V lost 5 bases and J lost 9, with 7 bases in between. CDR3 length equals 11 residues. The CDR3 here is CASSQTRELFF. The CDR3 coding sequence is TGTGCCAGCAGCCAGACCAGGGAGCTGTTTTTT.

V is TRBV29-1 and J is TRBJ1-2; D is unresolved. The V end lost 0 bases, the J end lost 7 bases, and 9 bases lay between the germline ends. Germline V gives CDR1 SQVTM, CDR2 ANQGSEA. The length of the CDR3 is 12 residues. For the CDR3, the DNA is TGCAGCGTTGAAGATCTTTGGGTTGGCTACACCTTC. Protein: CSVEDLWVGYTF.

The J gene is TRBJ1-3, the V gene TRBV14; D is ambiguous. Per germline, CDR1 SGHDN and CDR2 FVKESK. V shed 1 base and J shed 0 bases, with 7 bases lying between them. This CDR3 is built from 15 residues. CDR3: CASSQGPNSGNTIYF. The CDR3 coding sequence is TGTGCCAGCAGCCAAGGCCCCAACTCTGGAAACACCATATATTTT.

CDR3: CASTSVATNEKLFF. The CDR3 region has the DNA TGTGCCAGCACCTCGGTTGCAACTAATGAAAAACTGTTTTTT. The chain combines TRBV11-2 with TRBJ1-4, with D hard to call. The germline CDR1 and CDR2 sequences are SGHAT and FQNNGV. The CDR3 has 14 amino acids. V was shortened by 7 bases and J by 0 bases, with 9 bases between the two germline ends.

The rearrangement joins TRBV19 to TRBJ1-5, with D unresolved. Trimming pared 3 bases from V and 3 bases from J, leaving 6 bases between. Per germline, CDR1 LNHDA and CDR2 SQIVND (reference sequence). This CDR3 comprises 13 residues. Here the CDR3 DNA reads TGTGCCAGTAGTATGGCGCCCAATCAGCCCCAGCATTTT. Its translation: CASSMAPNQPQHF.

V and J are TRBV2 and TRBJ2-3; unclear D gene. V was shortened by 7 bases and J by 6 bases, with 11 bases between the two germline ends. This CDR3 is built from 12 residues. Per germline, CDR1 SNHLY and CDR2 FYNNEI. The CDR3, as DNA: TGTGCCAGCAAGGTTGAAACCGATACGCAGTATTTT. This translates into CASKVETDTQYF.

V and J are TRBV6-5 and TRBJ2-2; D may be TRBD1 (6 bases). The CDR3 is 17 amino acids. Trimming took 5 bases from V and 0 from J, leaving 16 bases between them. The germline V gene encodes CDR1 MNHEY and CDR2 SVGAGI. CDR3 sequence (DNA): TGTGCCAGCAGTCCCGGGACAAACCTCGCGAACACCGGGGAGCTGTTTTTT. Translating gives CASSPGTNLANTGELFF.

This clonotype was seen a handful of times. The rearrangement links TRBV11-3 to TRBJ1-1; D is possibly TRBD1 (6 bases). The CDR3 loop spans 14 amino acids. Germline lookup yields CDR1 SGHNT and CDR2 YENEEA. Trimming shortened V by 6 bases and J by 1 base, and 12 bases separated the two germline ends. The CDR3 here is CASRKGGGNTEAFF. The CDR3 nucleotides are TGTGCCAGCAGAAAAGGGGGGGGGAACACTGAAGCTTTCTTT.

The chain combines TRBV7-8 with TRBJ2-7; no firm D call. The CDR3 loop spans 14 amino acids. The V gene's germline CDR1 is SGHVS and CDR2 FQNEAQ. The V and J ends lost 2 bases and 1 base respectively, with 9 bases between them. In DNA, the CDR3 is TGTGCCAGCAGCTTAAGTTTCATATCCTACGAGCAGTACGTC. Amino acids: CASSLSFISYEQYV.

The CDR3 reads CASSLTGDGYTF. Here the CDR3 DNA reads TGTGCCAGCAGTTTAACAGGGGATGGCTACACCTTC. The chain employs TRBV12-3 or TRBV12-4 and TRBJ1-2; 7 positions match TRBD1. V trimming: 2 bases; J trimming: 6 bases; junction bases outside the gene matches: 0. CDR3 length equals 12 residues.

This clonotype was observed a few times. The CDR3 bases are TGTGCCAGCAGCTTTTACAGGGAGGGTACTGAAGCTTTCTTT. This encodes CASSFYREGTEAFF. The genes are TRBV11-3 and TRBJ1-1, with a tentative D call TRBD1 (6 bases). The CDR3 has 14 amino acids. The V gene lost 3 bases and the J gene lost 5 bases, with 13 bases spanning the gap. Germline assignment: CDR1 SGHNT and CDR2 YENEEA.

The CDR3 loop is CASRPPGLKGDNEQFF. CDR3 nucleotides: TGTGCCAGCAGACCGCCGGGACTAAAGGGGGACAATGAGCAGTTCTTC. The genes are TRBV7-9 and TRBJ2-1; D is perhaps TRBD2 (7 bases). This CDR3 has 16 residues. Germline lookup yields CDR1 SEHNR and CDR2 FQNEAQ (reference sequence). V lost 6 bases, J lost 5 bases, and 20 bases lay in between.

This clonotype has a count of ten or more. The chain couples TRBV7-6 to TRBJ2-3; TRBD1 aligns across 7 bases. The V segment lost 0 bases and the J segment 5 bases; nucleotides outside the gene matches: 2. Germline CDR1 is SGHVS and CDR2 is FNYEAQ. The length of the CDR3 is 14 residues. The CDR3 protein is CASSLAWDRDTQYF. The CDR3 DNA sequence: TGTGCCAGCAGCTTAGCCTGGGACAGAGATACGCAGTATTTT.